This TCR beta chain was sequenced during a study of technical replicates of blood from a handful of donors. J lost 4 bases, V lost 1 base, and 6 bases had no gene match. CDR3 size: 15 residues. Germline CDR1 is SGHDN and CDR2 is FVKESK. Assay used: immunoSEQ multiplex PCR; TCRdb lists only in-frame clones, some missing. The sample holds tens of thousands of clones, under 95% seen once. The source of this sequence is a human donor in good health. The chain combines TRBV14 with TRBJ1-2, with 7 bases aligning to TRBD1. Input material: T cells isolated from PBMCs. The CDR3 region has the DNA TGTGCCAGCAGCCAAGGACAGGGAAGACGCTATGGCTACACCTTC. It specifies CASSQGQGRRYGYTF.